The 20 T cell receptor beta chains given below trace back to one sample, sequenced in a study of CXCR3-negative and CXCR3-positive naive CD8 T cells. UMI-labeled 5' RACE yielded the TRB cDNA libraries. For each CDR3 protein, TCRdb gives one entry from its re-call of the 5' RACE reads, without DNA. This table holds tens of thousands of distinct CDR3 sequences. The specimen sequenced was naive CXCR3- CD8+ T cells from blood. As for subset: CD45RO-CCR7+CD27+CD95- naive CD8+ T cells lacking CXCR3 (TNR3-). The source is a human donor in good health. Some clones in this sample may be carry-over from other donors' samples.

V usage is TRBV2 and J usage is TRBJ2-1; TCRdb's D call, TRBD2, is unchecked because there is no DNA. This CDR3 comprises 12 residues. In germline, CDR1 is SNHLY, CDR2 FYNNEI. CDR3 sequence reads: CASLNGGGEQFF.

This rearrangement joins TRBV4-1 to TRBJ2-7; with no DNA, the TCRdb D assignment of TRBD1 cannot be verified. The CDR3 loop spans 15 amino acids. CDR1 and CDR2 (germline): MGHRA, YSYEKL. CDR3: CASSQDRGPGGGKYF.

This chain uses TRBV28 with TRBJ2-3. The CDR3 runs 14 residues. Looked up from germline, CDR1 is MDHEN and CDR2 is SYDVKM. The CDR3 loop is CATFGGYSTDTQYF. Supplemented by reference TRBV28 and TRBJ2-3, the full variable domain reads DVKVTQSSRYLVKRTGEKVFLECVQDMDHENMFWYRQDPGLGLRLIYFSYDVKMKEKGDIPEGYSVSREKKERFSLILESASTNQTSMYLCATFGGYSTDTQYFGPGTRLTVL.

The chain is built from TRBV7-6 and TRBJ2-2. CDR3 length: 13 residues. Germline-derived CDR1 and CDR2 are SGHVS and FNYEAQ. CDR3 residues: CASSLALAGELFF. The full variable domain, completed using reference TRBV7-6 and TRBJ2-2, is GAGVSQSPRYKVTKRGQDVALRCDPISGHVSLYWYRQALGQGPEFLTYFNYEAQQDKSGLPNDRFSAERPEGSISTLTIQRTEQRDSAMYRCASSLALAGELFFGEGSRLTVL.

The CDR3 spells CASRRTSGGPDTQYF. J is TRBJ2-3 and V is TRBV6-4; TCRdb's assignment of TRBD2 cannot be checked, as there is no DNA. CDR1 and CDR2 (germline): MRHNA, SNTAGT. The CDR3 spans 15 residues.

This chain connects TRBV27 to TRBJ2-5; no DNA is available, so the TRBD2 call from TCRdb remains unchecked. The length of the CDR3 is 17 residues. Germline values: CDR1 MNHEY, CDR2 SMNVEV (reference sequence). CDR3 amino acids: CASSPGLAGGLERTQYF.

V is TRBV5-5 and J is TRBJ2-6; the D call of TRBD1 rests on TCRdb alone, since no DNA is present to check it. CDR1 and CDR2 (germline): SGHKS, YYEKEE (reference sequence). The CDR3 length is 15 residues. CDR3 sequence reads: CASSSTGVGANVLTF.

The chain has TRBV5-5 and TRBJ2-7; TCRdb's D call, TRBD1, is unchecked because there is no DNA. Germline loops: CDR1 SGHKS, CDR2 YYEKEE (reference sequence). The CDR3 runs to 15 residues. The chain's CDR3 is CASSEGGTVPLEQYF.

The chain carries TRBV6-5 and TRBJ1-1; the TCRdb D gene call, TRBD1, has no DNA to confirm it. The CDR3 spans 18 residues. The germline gives CDR1 MNHEY, CDR2 SVGAGI. The CDR3: CASSYSFPTAVMNTEAFF.

This chain connects TRBV7-2 to TRBJ1-5; the D call of TRBD1 rests on TCRdb alone, since no DNA is present to check it. Germline CDR1 SGHTA, CDR2 FQGNSA. This CDR3 is 15 amino acids long. CDR3 sequence: CASSSRTGGNQPQHF.

The chain recombines TRBV12-3 or TRBV12-4 with TRBJ2-1; TCRdb gives TRBD1 as the D gene, but with no DNA this cannot be confirmed. This CDR3 has 15 amino acids. CDR3 sequence reads: CASSLQGQFNNEQFF.

The J gene is TRBJ2-1, the V gene TRBV29-1; lacking DNA, the TRBD2 call made by TCRdb goes unchecked. CDR3 length: 13 amino acids. CDR1 and CDR2 (germline): SQVTM, ANQGSEA. CDR3: CSVNPGLADEQFF.

This chain links TRBV11-2 with TRBJ2-2; there is no DNA to check the TCRdb D call of TRBD2. This CDR3 region has 15 residues. Germline V gene lookup returns CDR1 SGHAT and CDR2 FQNNGV. CDR3 residues: CASSSRYEASGELFF.

V usage is TRBV28 and J usage is TRBJ2-1; TCRdb calls TRBD1, which cannot be checked without DNA. CDR1 MDHEN and CDR2 SYDVKM come from the germline V gene. CDR3 length equals 18 residues. CDR3 amino acids: CASSPADSEKTYNNEQFF.

The chain combines TRBV4-3 with TRBJ1-2; there is no DNA to check the TCRdb D call of TRBD1. The germline CDR1 and CDR2 sequences are LGHNA and YSLEER. The CDR3 is 13 amino acids. The CDR3 region is CASSPGTVYGYTF.

The chain uses TRBV28 and TRBJ1-4. The CDR3 is made up of 14 amino acids. The germline V gene has CDR1 MDHEN and CDR2 SYDVKM. The CDR3 spells CASSLIRGEEKLFF.

The genes are TRBV28 and TRBJ2-1; the TCRdb call, TRBD2, lacks DNA for checking. Germline loops: CDR1 MDHEN, CDR2 SYDVKM. This CDR3 has 15 residues. CDR3 loop: CASSLGLAGGHEQFF.

The chain employs TRBV20-1 and TRBJ1-1. CDR3 length equals 16 residues. Germline CDR1 is DFQATT and CDR2 is SNEGSKA (reference sequence). CDR3 protein: CSAREGPALPNTEAFF.

The CDR3 protein is CSGQRDSQGLWPTDTQYF. The chain recombines TRBV29-1 with TRBJ2-3; TCRdb's D gene call, TRBD1, goes unchecked for lack of DNA. The CDR3 is 18 amino acids. The germline V gene has CDR1 SQVTM and CDR2 ANQGSEA.

This rearrangement joins TRBV7-8 to TRBJ2-7. The CDR3 has 11 amino acids. Germline loops: CDR1 SGHVS, CDR2 FQNEAQ. CDR3 sequence: CASSLVYEQYF.